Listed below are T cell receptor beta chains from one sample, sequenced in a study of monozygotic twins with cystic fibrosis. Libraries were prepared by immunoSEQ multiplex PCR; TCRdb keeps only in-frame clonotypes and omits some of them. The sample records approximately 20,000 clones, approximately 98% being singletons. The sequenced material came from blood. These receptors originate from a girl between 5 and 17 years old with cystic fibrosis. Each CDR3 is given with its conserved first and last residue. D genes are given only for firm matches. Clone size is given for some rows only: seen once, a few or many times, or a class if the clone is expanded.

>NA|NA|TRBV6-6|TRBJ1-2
CASSYRGAPRDGYTF
TGTGCCAGCAGTTACAGGGGTGCACCGAGGGATGGCTACACCTTC
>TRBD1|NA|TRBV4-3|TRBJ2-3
CASSPSGTGSTDTQYF
TGCGCCAGCAGCCCCTCCGGGACAGGGAGCACAGATACGCAGTATTTT
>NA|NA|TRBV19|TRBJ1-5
CAIQGPHQPQHF
TGTGCCATCCAGGGGCCCCATCAGCCCCAGCATTTT
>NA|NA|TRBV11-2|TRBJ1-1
CASSLVTTNAFF
TGTGCCAGCAGCTTAGTAACCACGAACGCTTTCTTT
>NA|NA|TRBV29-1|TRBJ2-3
CSVGSLGSLGDTQYF
TGCAGCGTTGGGTCTTTGGGCAGCTTGGGAGATACGCAGTATTTT
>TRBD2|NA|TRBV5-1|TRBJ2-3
CASSSQPSGSGDTQYF
TGCGCCAGCAGCTCCCAACCTAGCGGGAGCGGAGATACGCAGTATTTT
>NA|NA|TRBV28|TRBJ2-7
CASSLTGVYEQYF
TGTGCCAGCAGTTTAACAGGAGTTTACGAGCAGTACTTC
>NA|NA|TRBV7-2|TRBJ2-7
CASSLGRAFYEQYF
TGTGCCAGCAGCTTAGGGAGAGCTTTCTACGAGCAGTACTTC
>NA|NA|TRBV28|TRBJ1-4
CASSSPQSRRATNEKLFF
TGTGCCAGCAGTTCCCCCCAAAGTCGGCGTGCAACTAATGAAAAACTGTTTTTT
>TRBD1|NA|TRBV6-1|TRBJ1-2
CASSEGIGGQARYTF
TGTGCCAGCAGTGAGGGTATTGGAGGACAGGCTCGCTACACCTTC
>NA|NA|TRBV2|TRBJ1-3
CASSGRASFSGNTIYF
TGTGCCAGCAGTGGACGGGCCAGCTTCTCTGGAAACACCATATATTTT
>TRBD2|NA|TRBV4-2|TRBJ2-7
CASSQDIRASGVYEQYF
TGTGCCAGCAGCCAAGATATTAGGGCTAGCGGGGTATACGAGCAGTACTTC
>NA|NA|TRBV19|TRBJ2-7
CASSTAMEEQYF
TGTGCCAGTAGTACCGCGATGGAAGAGCAGTACTTC
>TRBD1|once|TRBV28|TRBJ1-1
CASSSQGQEAFF
TGTGCCAGCAGCTCACAGGGGCAAGAAGCTTTCTTT
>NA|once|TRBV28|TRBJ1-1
CASSRTAPLSAFF
TGTGCCAGCAGTAGGACAGCTCCCCTTTCGGCTTTCTTT
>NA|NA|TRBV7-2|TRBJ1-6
CASSLEPGRQRGSPLHF
TGTGCCAGCAGCTTAGAGCCAGGCCGACAGCGTGGTTCACCCCTCCACTTT
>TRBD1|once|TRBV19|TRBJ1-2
CASNSPFEGAGYGYTF
TGTGCCAGTAACTCCCCGTTTGAGGGGGCAGGCTATGGCTACACCTTC
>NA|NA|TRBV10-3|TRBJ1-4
CAISDRSEGNEKLFF
TGTGCCATCAGTGATAGGTCGGAGGGTAATGAAAAACTGTTTTTT
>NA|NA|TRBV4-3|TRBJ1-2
CASSQDTAYYGYTF
TGCGCCAGCAGCCAAGATACGGCATACTATGGCTACACCTTC
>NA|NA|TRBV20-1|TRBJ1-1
CSAWTTEAFF
TGCAGTGCATGGACCACTGAAGCTTTCTTT
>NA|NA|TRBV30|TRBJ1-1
CAWSPGDFTEAFF
TGTGCCTGGAGCCCAGGGGATTTCACTGAAGCTTTCTTT
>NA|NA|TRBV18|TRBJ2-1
CASSPPGEQFF
TGTGCCAGCTCACCACCGGGGGAGCAGTTCTTC
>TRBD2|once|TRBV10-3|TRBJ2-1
CASGLAGTNEQFF
TGTGCCTCCGGACTAGCGGGGACCAATGAGCAGTTCTTC
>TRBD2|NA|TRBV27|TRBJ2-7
CASSFTILAGEYEQYF
TGTGCCAGCAGTTTTACCATACTAGCGGGGGAGTACGAGCAGTACTTC
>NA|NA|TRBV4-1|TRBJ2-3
CASSQVSDGSFFTQYF
TGCGCCAGCAGCCAAGTTTCTGACGGGAGTTTTTTTACGCAGTATTTT